Presented here are 30 T cell receptor beta chains from one specimen sequenced in a study of response to subunit inactivated influenza vaccine. Using its own MiXCR run on the RT-PCR reads, TCRdb lists one record per CDR3 protein. The profile covers roughly 460,000 distinct CDR3 sequences, with 9.5% to 13% appearing a single time and approximately 12% taken by the ten largest. The sample here was PBMCs from blood, taken more than 35 days after vaccination. The receptors originated from a man between 45 and 60 years old who received an inactivated influenza vaccine.

V gene TRBV20-1 combines with J gene TRBJ1-6; D remains unclear. CDR1 and CDR2 (germline): DFQATT, SNEGSKA (reference sequence). The CDR3 has 15 amino acids. V lost 0 bases and J 6 bases, leaving 12 bases between the germline ends. The CDR3: CSARESHNPNSPLHF. The CDR3 DNA reads TGCAGTGCTAGAGAGTCGCACAATCCTAATTCACCCCTCCACTTT.

The V gene is TRBV20-1, the J gene TRBJ1-1; D is possibly TRBD1 (5 bases). CDR1 is DFQATT and CDR2 is SNEGSKA in the germline V gene (reference sequence). This CDR3 region has 15 residues. The V gene lost 0 bases and the J gene lost 0 bases, with 11 bases spanning the gap. CDR3 DNA sequence: TGCAGTGCTAGAGATTGGGGCGGGGTGAACACTGAAGCTTTCTTT. Protein product: CSARDWGGVNTEAFF.

This clonotype showed up many times. The V gene is TRBV10-3, the J gene TRBJ2-2; 7 nucleotides match TRBD1. This CDR3 region has 15 residues. V lost 10 bases to trimming and J lost 0 bases; unmatched junction nucleotides: 8. Germline-derived CDR1 and CDR2 are ENHRY and SYGVKD. The CDR3 coding sequence is TGTGCCAGCTCGTCACAGGGGCCGAACACCGGGGAGCTGTTTTTT. Translating it yields CASSSQGPNTGELFF.

This sequence joins TRBV11-2 and TRBJ2-3; tentative D call: TRBD2 (5 bases). Germline CDR1 is SGHAT and CDR2 is FQNNGV. V lost 5 bases, J lost 0 bases, and 18 bases lay in between. This CDR3 comprises 17 residues. In DNA form, the CDR3 reads TGTGCCAGCAGCGTCAGAGGGCCAGCGGTGAGCACAGATACGCAGTATTTT. Translating gives CASSVRGPAVSTDTQYF.

This rearrangement joins TRBV6-1 to TRBJ2-1, with 10 bases lining up with TRBD2. J gave up 4 bases and V 4 bases, and 1 base lay outside the gene matches. CDR3 length equals 14 residues. Germline V CDR1 and CDR2: MNHNS, SASEGT. In DNA, the CDR3 is TGTGCCAGCAGTGGGACTAGCGGTTACAATGAGCAGTTCTTC. Amino acids: CASSGTSGYNEQFF.

This clonotype was detected a few times. This rearrangement joins TRBV2 to TRBJ2-3, with D tentatively TRBD1 (6 bases). The CDR3 contains 13 residues. V was clipped by 10 bases and J by 0 bases, with 11 bases between them. CDR1 and CDR2 (germline): SNHLY, FYNNEI. CDR3 in amino acids: CATIDRSTDTQYF. The CDR3, as DNA: TGTGCCACCATAGACAGGAGCACAGATACGCAGTATTTT.

This chain connects TRBV24-1 to TRBJ1-1; D call uncertain. V was clipped by 4 bases and J by 3 bases, with 5 bases between them. The V gene's germline CDR1 is KGHDR and CDR2 SFDVKD. This CDR3 spans 12 amino acids. In nucleotides, the CDR3 is TGTGCCACCAGTGAGGGTGACACTGAAGCTTTCTTT. It encodes CATSEGDTEAFF.

This clonotype showed up many times. This chain uses TRBV11-2 with TRBJ2-7; 7 nucleotides match TRBD1. The CDR3 covers 15 residues. With 5 bases clipped from V and 4 bases from J, the junction kept 11 bases outside the gene matches. CDR1 is SGHAT and CDR2 is FQNNGV in the germline V gene. The CDR3 is CASSRTRGRLYEQYF. CDR3 DNA: TGTGCCAGCAGCCGGACAAGGGGGCGGCTATACGAGCAGTACTTC.

The chain recombines TRBV4-2 with TRBJ2-5; D is possibly TRBD1 (6 bases). This CDR3 is 14 amino acids long. Germline CDR1 LGHNA, CDR2 YNFKEQ. V was clipped by 3 bases and J by 3 bases, with 11 bases between them. The CDR3 sequence is CASSQSPGEETQYF. Here the CDR3 DNA reads TGTGCCAGCAGCCAGTCCCCAGGGGAAGAGACCCAGTACTTC.

At least ten counts were recorded for this clonotype. The V gene is TRBV3-1, the J gene TRBJ2-1; 7 nucleotides line up with TRBD2. The CDR3 spans 13 residues. Looked up from germline, CDR1 is LGHDT and CDR2 is YNNKEL (reference sequence). Trimming removed 3 bases from V and 9 bases from J; junction bases left unmatched: 5. The CDR3 reads CASSQYGGVEQFF. CDR3 nucleotides: TGTGCCAGCAGCCAGTATGGGGGGGTTGAGCAGTTCTTC.

This clonotype was recorded at least ten times. The chain employs TRBV24-1 and TRBJ2-7, with 9 bases identical to TRBD2. Unmatched junction bases numbered 6, after V lost 2 bases and J lost 8 bases. CDR3 length equals 14 residues. The germline CDR1 and CDR2 sequences are KGHDR and SFDVKD. DNA for the CDR3: TGTGCCACCAGTGATTCAGGCCTAGCGGGAAAGCAGTACTTC. It specifies CATSDSGLAGKQYF.

The rearrangement links TRBV2 to TRBJ2-7, with D perhaps matching TRBD2 (5 bases). CDR1 and CDR2 from the germline V gene are SNHLY and FYNNEI. The CDR3 contains 16 residues. The V and J ends lost 2 bases and 1 base respectively, with 15 bases between them. The CDR3 here is CASSEPRSGPSYEQYF. The CDR3 region has the DNA TGTGCCAGCAGTGAACCTAGGAGCGGACCGTCCTACGAGCAGTACTTC. The whole variable domain, filled in from reference TRBV2 and TRBJ2-7, reads EPEVTQTPSHQVTQMGQEVILRCVPISNHLYFYWYRQILGQKVEFLVSFYNNEISEKSEIFDDQFSVERPDGSNFTLKIRSTKLEDSAMYFCASSEPRSGPSYEQYFGPGTRLTVT.

The chain recombines TRBV11-2 with TRBJ2-5; 12 nucleotides align to TRBD2. Trimming at V came to 5 bases and at J to 5 bases, leaving 12 bases not matched to a gene. Germline CDR1 reads SGHAT; CDR2 reads FQNNGV. The CDR3 runs to 17 residues. CDR3 sequence reads: CASSRFPSGGASETQYF. In DNA, the CDR3 is TGTGCCAGCAGCCGTTTCCCTAGCGGGGGGGCATCGGAGACCCAGTACTTC. The variable domain in full, with the rest retrieved from reference TRBV11-2 and TRBJ2-5, is EAGVAQSPRYKIIEKRQSVAFWCNPISGHATLYWYQQILGQGPKLLIQFQNNGVVDDSQLPKDRFSAERLKGVDSTLKIQPAKLEDSAVYLCASSRFPSGGASETQYFGPGTRLLVL.

The chain recombines TRBV28 with TRBJ1-4; D is ambiguous. The V gene's germline CDR1 is MDHEN and CDR2 SYDVKM. V was trimmed by 8 bases and J by 8 bases, leaving 15 bases between them. CDR3 length: 13 amino acids. The DNA of the CDR3 is TGTGCCAGCCGACACAGAAATGGGGAAAAACTGTTTTTT. This translates into CASRHRNGEKLFF.

This clonotype was seen at least ten times. The rearrangement joins TRBV12-3 or TRBV12-4 to TRBJ2-1; tentative D call: TRBD1 (6 bases). This CDR3 region has 15 residues. V gave up 6 bases and J gave up 0 bases, with 12 bases separating them. CDR3 protein: CASRPETGSYNEQFF. CDR3 sequence (DNA): TGTGCCAGCAGACCGGAGACAGGCTCCTACAATGAGCAGTTCTTC.

This clonotype was counted only a few times. The chain is built from TRBV5-1 and TRBJ1-1; D unclear. The length of the CDR3 is 13 residues. Germline V CDR1 and CDR2: SGHRS, YFSETQ. Trimming stripped 4 bases from V and 2 bases from J, with 9 bases between. The CDR3 protein is CASSGGFNTEAFF. For the CDR3, the DNA is TGCGCCAGCAGCGGCGGGTTTAACACTGAAGCTTTCTTT. The variable domain in full, with the rest retrieved from reference TRBV5-1 and TRBJ1-1, is KAGVTQTPRYLIKTRGQQVTLSCSPISGHRSVSWYQQTPGQGLQFLFEYFSETQRNKGNFPGRFSGRQFSNSRSEMNVSTLELGDSALYLCASSGGFNTEAFFGQGTRLTVV.

At least ten counts were recorded for this clonotype. The CDR3 protein is CASSPPRDRVDEQFF. CDR3 nucleotides: TGTGCCAGCTCACCACCTAGGGACAGGGTCGATGAGCAGTTCTTC. This rearrangement joins TRBV18 to TRBJ2-1; 9 bases line up with TRBD1. With V trimmed by 0 bases and J by 8 bases, 5 bases remained unmatched. CDR3 size: 15 residues. CDR1 KGHSH and CDR2 LQKENI come from the germline V gene.

Only a few counts were recorded for this clonotype. The chain recombines TRBV10-3 with TRBJ1-5, with D hard to call. The CDR3 loop spans 13 amino acids. Germline V gives CDR1 ENHRY, CDR2 SYGVKD. Trimming pared 6 bases from V and 1 base from J, leaving 7 bases between. The CDR3 nucleotides read TGTGCCATCAGGATAGACAGCAATCAGCCCCAGCATTTT. The encoded protein is CAIRIDSNQPQHF.

This rearrangement joins TRBV19 to TRBJ2-1; 8 nucleotides align to TRBD1. Trimming removed 1 base from V and 8 bases from J; junction bases left unmatched: 7. Germline V gene data show CDR1 as LNHDA and CDR2 as SQIVND (reference sequence). This CDR3 spans 15 amino acids. CDR3 protein: CASSIGGTGRDEQFF. DNA for the CDR3: TGTGCCAGTAGTATAGGCGGGACAGGAAGGGATGAGCAGTTCTTC.

This clonotype was picked up many times. The chain uses TRBV20-1 and TRBJ2-7, with D perhaps matching TRBD2 (6 bases). Trimming stripped 4 bases from V and 4 bases from J, with 17 bases between. Germline-derived CDR1 and CDR2 are DFQATT and SNEGSKA (reference sequence). The CDR3 has 14 amino acids. Written as DNA, the CDR3 is TGCAGTGCTACCCGGGATCGCGGGACTTACGAGCAGTACTTC. This gives the protein CSATRDRGTYEQYF.

This clonotype was found a few times. V usage is TRBV7-6 and J usage is TRBJ1-1; D gene unclear. The CDR3 contains 14 residues. Trimming cost V 5 bases and J 4 bases, with 14 bases left between them. Germline loops: CDR1 SGHVS, CDR2 FNYEAQ. CDR3 sequence reads: CASSPTRRVTEAFF. The CDR3, as DNA: TGTGCCAGCAGCCCGACCCGACGGGTCACTGAAGCTTTCTTT.

The chain carries TRBV5-1 and TRBJ2-7; TRBD1 aligns across 10 bases. CDR1 is SGHRS and CDR2 is YFSETQ in the germline V gene. V was clipped by 3 bases and J by 3 bases; unmatched bases: 6. The CDR3 runs to 15 residues. The CDR3 bases are TGCGCCAGCAGCTCGATGGGACAGGGGAGCTACGAGCAGTACTTC. As protein: CASSSMGQGSYEQYF.

The chain carries TRBV5-1 and TRBJ1-2, with no clear D. The germline V gene has CDR1 SGHRS and CDR2 YFSETQ. The length of the CDR3 is 17 residues. V shed 2 bases and J shed 2 bases, with 19 bases lying between them. CDR3 in DNA: TGCGCCAGCAGCTTCGGGCAGTGGATACTCCCCAACTATGGCTACACCTTC. Protein product: CASSFGQWILPNYGYTF.

The CDR3 DNA is TGTGCCAGCAGCCCAGGTGGGTCTGAAGAGCAGTTCTTC. Its translation: CASSPGGSEEQFF. This rearrangement joins TRBV7-8 to TRBJ2-1; D uncertain. V was clipped by 5 bases and J by 10 bases, with 15 bases between them. The CDR3 is made up of 13 amino acids. Germline CDR1 reads SGHVS; CDR2 reads FQNEAQ.

This clonotype has a count of ten or more. The chain couples TRBV20-1 to TRBJ1-1; no clear D gene. V lost 3 bases to trimming and J lost 6 bases, with 11 bases between them. In germline, CDR1 is DFQATT, CDR2 SNEGSKA (reference sequence). The CDR3 has 12 amino acids. The CDR3 DNA sequence: TGCAGTGCTAGGTCCGGTATAGCTGAAGCTTTCTTT. Translation: CSARSGIAEAFF.

Ten or more counts support this clonotype. The V gene is TRBV12-3 or TRBV12-4, the J gene TRBJ1-1, with D uncertain. The germline V and J ends were trimmed by 3 bases and 2 bases, with 7 bases remaining between them. This CDR3 spans 13 amino acids. CDR3 residues: CASSLAANTEAFF. The CDR3 DNA sequence: TGTGCCAGCAGTTTGGCAGCCAACACTGAAGCTTTCTTT.

The V and J genes are TRBV20-1 and TRBJ2-1, with D tentatively TRBD1 (6 bases). CDR1 DFQATT and CDR2 SNEGSKA come from the germline V gene (reference sequence). V was trimmed by 3 bases and J by 3 bases, leaving 12 bases between them. This CDR3 spans 14 amino acids. CDR3 loop: CSASKGTLYNEQFF. As DNA, the CDR3 is TGCAGTGCTAGTAAAGGGACACTCTACAATGAGCAGTTCTTC.

The CDR3: CASSYGDRSSYEQYF. DNA of the CDR3: TGCGCCAGCAGCTACGGGGACAGGAGCTCCTACGAGCAGTACTTC. The chain combines TRBV5-1 with TRBJ2-7; TRBD1 agrees at 8 bases. Germline V lookup: CDR1 SGHRS, CDR2 YFSETQ. The length of the CDR3 is 15 residues. The V segment lost 3 bases and the J segment 0 bases; nucleotides outside the gene matches: 5.

As to this clonotype: An end of the junction does not agree with germline; a read error may underlie this. V usage is TRBV20-1 and J usage is TRBJ2-5; 12 nucleotides match TRBD2. Per the germline V gene, CDR1 is DFQATT and CDR2 is SNEGSKA (reference sequence). The CDR3 extends over 19 amino acids. The CDR3 loop is CCARDTQLAGGPYQETQYF. In nucleotides, the CDR3 is TGCTGTGCTAGAGATACACAGCTAGCGGGGGGGCCATACCAAGAGACCCAGTACTTC.

This clonotype has a count of ten or more. J is TRBJ1-6 and V is TRBV18; the D gene is possibly TRBD1 (5 bases). CDR1 and CDR2 (germline): KGHSH, LQKENI. The V end was cut by 2 bases, the J end by 7 bases, with 15 bases between. This CDR3 is built from 16 residues. The CDR3 DNA is TGTGCCAGCTCACCAGGGACTTCAGCTCGCAATTCACCCCTCCACTTT. This codes for CASSPGTSARNSPLHF.